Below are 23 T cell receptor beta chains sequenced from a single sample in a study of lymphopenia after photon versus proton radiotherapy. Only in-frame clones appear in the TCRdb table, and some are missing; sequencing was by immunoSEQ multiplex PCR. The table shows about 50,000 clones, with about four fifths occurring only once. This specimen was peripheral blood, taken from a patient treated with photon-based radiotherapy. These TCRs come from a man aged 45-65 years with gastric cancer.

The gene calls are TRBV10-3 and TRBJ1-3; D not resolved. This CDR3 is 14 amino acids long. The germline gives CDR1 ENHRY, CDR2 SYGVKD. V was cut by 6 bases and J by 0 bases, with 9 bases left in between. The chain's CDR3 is CAIRPPNSGNTIYF. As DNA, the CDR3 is TGTGCCATCAGGCCGCCGAACTCTGGAAACACCATATATTTT.

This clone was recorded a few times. CDR3 loop: CSVRLAGFQTGELFF. As DNA, the CDR3 is TGCAGCGTCCGACTAGCGGGATTCCAAACCGGGGAGCTGTTTTTT. The V call is TRBV29-1, the J call TRBJ2-2; TRBD2 matches at 11 bases. The CDR3 has 15 residues. Germline V gives CDR1 SQVTM, CDR2 ANQGSEA. The ends lost 6 bases at V and 5 bases at J; junction bases unmatched: 8.

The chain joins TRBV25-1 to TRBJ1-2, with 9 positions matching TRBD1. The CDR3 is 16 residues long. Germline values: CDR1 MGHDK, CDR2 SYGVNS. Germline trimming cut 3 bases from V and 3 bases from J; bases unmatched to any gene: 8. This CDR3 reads CASSDLTGGQDYGYTF. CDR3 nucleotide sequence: TGTGCCAGCAGTGACCTTACAGGGGGCCAGGACTATGGCTACACCTTC.

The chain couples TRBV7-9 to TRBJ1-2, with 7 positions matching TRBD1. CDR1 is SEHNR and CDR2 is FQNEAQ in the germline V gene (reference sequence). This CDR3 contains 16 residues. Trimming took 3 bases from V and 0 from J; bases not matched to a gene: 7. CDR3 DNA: TGTGCCAGCAGCTTTTTGCAGGGGGGATCTAACTATGGCTACACCTTC. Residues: CASSFLQGGSNYGYTF.

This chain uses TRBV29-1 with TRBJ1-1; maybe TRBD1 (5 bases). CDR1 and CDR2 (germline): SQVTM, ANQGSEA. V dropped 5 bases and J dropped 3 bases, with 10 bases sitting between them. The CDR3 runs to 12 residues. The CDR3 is CSVKPGDTEAFF. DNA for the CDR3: TGCAGCGTTAAGCCGGGGGACACTGAAGCTTTCTTT.

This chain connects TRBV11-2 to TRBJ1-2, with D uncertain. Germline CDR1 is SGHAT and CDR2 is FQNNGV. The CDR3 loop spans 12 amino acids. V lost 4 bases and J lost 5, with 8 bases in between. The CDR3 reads CASSSSTYGYTF. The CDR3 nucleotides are TGTGCCAGCAGCTCCAGTACATATGGCTACACCTTC.

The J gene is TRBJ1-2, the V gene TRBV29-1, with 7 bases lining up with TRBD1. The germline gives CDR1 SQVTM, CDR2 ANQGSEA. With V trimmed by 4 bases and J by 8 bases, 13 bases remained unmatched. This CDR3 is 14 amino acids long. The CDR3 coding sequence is TGCAGCGTTGGAACTCCGTGGACAGGAGGGGGCTACACCTTC. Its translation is CSVGTPWTGGGYTF.

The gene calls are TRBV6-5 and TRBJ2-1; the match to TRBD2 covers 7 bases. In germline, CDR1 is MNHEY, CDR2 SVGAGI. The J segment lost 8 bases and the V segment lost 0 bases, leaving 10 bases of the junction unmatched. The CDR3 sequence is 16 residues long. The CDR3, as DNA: TGTGCCAGCAGTTACTCTATTTCAGGGAGGGGCCATGAGCAGTTCTTC. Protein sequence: CASSYSISGRGHEQFF.

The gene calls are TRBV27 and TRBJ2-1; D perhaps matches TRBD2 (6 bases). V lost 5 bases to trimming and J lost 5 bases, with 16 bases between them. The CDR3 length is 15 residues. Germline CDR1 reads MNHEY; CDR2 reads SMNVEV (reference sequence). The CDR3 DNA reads TGTGCCAGCAGTCCCGGGACTCTCTCTCACAATGAGCAGTTCTTC. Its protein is CASSPGTLSHNEQFF.

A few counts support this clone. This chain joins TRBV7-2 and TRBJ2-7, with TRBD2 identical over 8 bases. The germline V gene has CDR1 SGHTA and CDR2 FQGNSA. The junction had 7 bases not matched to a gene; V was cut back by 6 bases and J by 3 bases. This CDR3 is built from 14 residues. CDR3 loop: CASRNSGKNYEQYF. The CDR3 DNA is TGTGCCAGCAGAAATAGCGGGAAGAACTACGAGCAGTACTTC.

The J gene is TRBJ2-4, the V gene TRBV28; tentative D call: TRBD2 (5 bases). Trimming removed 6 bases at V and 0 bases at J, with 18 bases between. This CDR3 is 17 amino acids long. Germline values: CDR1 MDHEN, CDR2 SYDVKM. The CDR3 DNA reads TGTGCCAGCAGCGCTACGGGAACTGGGATAGCCAAAAACATTCAGTACTTC. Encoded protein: CASSATGTGIAKNIQYF. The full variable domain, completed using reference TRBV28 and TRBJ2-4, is DVKVTQSSRYLVKRTGEKVFLECVQDMDHENMFWYRQDPGLGLRLIYFSYDVKMKEKGDIPEGYSVSREKKERFSLILESASTNQTSMYLCASSATGTGIAKNIQYFGAGTRLSVL.

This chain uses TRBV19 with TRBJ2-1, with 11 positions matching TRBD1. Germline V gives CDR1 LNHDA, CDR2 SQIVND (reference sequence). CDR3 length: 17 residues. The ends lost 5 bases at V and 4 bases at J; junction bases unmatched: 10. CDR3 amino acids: CASSARTGGASYNEQFF. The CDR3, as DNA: TGTGCCAGTAGTGCCAGGACAGGGGGCGCTTCTTACAATGAGCAGTTCTTC.

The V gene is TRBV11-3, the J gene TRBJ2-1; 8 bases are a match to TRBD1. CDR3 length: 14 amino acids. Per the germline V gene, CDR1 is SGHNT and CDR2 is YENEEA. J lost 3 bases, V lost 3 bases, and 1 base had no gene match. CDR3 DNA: TGTGCCAGCAGCTTTGGACAGGGCTACAATGAGCAGTTCTTC. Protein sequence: CASSFGQGYNEQFF.

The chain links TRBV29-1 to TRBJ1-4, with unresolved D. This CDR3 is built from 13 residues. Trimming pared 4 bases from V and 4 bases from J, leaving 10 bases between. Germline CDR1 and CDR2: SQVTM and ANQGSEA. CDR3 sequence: CSVGLPGNEKLFF. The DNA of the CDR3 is TGCAGCGTTGGACTACCCGGTAATGAAAAACTGTTTTTT.

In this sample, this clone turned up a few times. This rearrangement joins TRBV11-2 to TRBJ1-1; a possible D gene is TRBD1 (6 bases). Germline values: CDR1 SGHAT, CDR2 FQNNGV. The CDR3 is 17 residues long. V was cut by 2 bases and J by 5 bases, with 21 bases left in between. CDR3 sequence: CASSLNRWPTGRTEAFF. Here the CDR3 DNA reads TGTGCCAGCAGCTTAAACCGTTGGCCCACAGGGAGGACTGAAGCTTTCTTT. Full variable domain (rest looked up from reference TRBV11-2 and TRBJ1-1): EAGVAQSPRYKIIEKRQSVAFWCNPISGHATLYWYQQILGQGPKLLIQFQNNGVVDDSQLPKDRFSAERLKGVDSTLKIQPAKLEDSAVYLCASSLNRWPTGRTEAFFGQGTRLTVV.

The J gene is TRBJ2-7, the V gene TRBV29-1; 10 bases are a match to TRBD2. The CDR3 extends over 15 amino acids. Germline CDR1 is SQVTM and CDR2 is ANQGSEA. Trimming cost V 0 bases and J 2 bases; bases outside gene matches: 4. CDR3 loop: CSVEDRTSGTYEQYF. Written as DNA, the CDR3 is TGCAGCGTTGAAGATCGTACTAGCGGGACCTACGAGCAGTACTTC.

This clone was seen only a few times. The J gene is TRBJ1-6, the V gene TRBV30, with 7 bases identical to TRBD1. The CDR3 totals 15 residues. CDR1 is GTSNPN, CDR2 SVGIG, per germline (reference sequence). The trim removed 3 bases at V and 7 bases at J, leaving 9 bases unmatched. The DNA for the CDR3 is TGTGCCTGGAGACGACAGGGAACAGGGAATTCACCCCTCCACTTT. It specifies CAWRRQGTGNSPLHF. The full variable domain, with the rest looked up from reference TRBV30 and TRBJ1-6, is SQTIHQWPATLVQPVGSPLSLECTVEGTSNPNLYWYRQAAGRGLQLLFYSVGIGQISSEVPQNLSASRPQDRQFILSSKKLLLSDSGFYLCAWRRQGTGNSPLHFGNGTRLTVT.

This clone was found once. Here the CDR3 reads CATSRVRSTDTQYF. In DNA, the CDR3 is TGTGCCACCAGCAGAGTTAGGAGCACAGATACGCAGTATTTT. V usage is TRBV15 and J usage is TRBJ2-3, with D hard to call. The CDR3 is made up of 14 amino acids. V gave up 1 base and J gave up 0 bases, with 5 bases separating them. Germline V gene data show CDR1 as LNHNV and CDR2 as YYDKDF (reference sequence). The full variable domain, with the rest looked up from reference TRBV15 and TRBJ2-3, is DAMVIQNPRYQVTQFGKPVTLSCSQTLNHNVMYWYQQKSSQAPKLLFHYYDKDFNNEADTPDNFQSRRPNTSFCFLDIRSPGLGDTAMYLCATSRVRSTDTQYFGPGTRLTVL.

CDR3 loop: CASSLDDTTYEQYF. The CDR3 region has the DNA TGTGCCAGCAGCTTAGACGACACTACCTACGAGCAGTACTTC. The chain has TRBV7-6 and TRBJ2-7; D unclear. This CDR3 has 14 amino acids. V was shortened by 1 base and J by 2 bases, with 9 bases between the two germline ends. The V gene's germline CDR1 is SGHVS and CDR2 FNYEAQ. The full variable domain, rest sourced from reference TRBV7-6 and TRBJ2-7, is GAGVSQSPRYKVTKRGQDVALRCDPISGHVSLYWYRQALGQGPEFLTYFNYEAQQDKSGLPNDRFSAERPEGSISTLTIQRTEQRDSAMYRCASSLDDTTYEQYFGPGTRLTVT.

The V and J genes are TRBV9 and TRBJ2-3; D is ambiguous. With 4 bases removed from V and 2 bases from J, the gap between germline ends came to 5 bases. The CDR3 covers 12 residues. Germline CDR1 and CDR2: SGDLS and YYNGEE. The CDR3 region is CASSTFTDTQYF. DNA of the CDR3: TGTGCCAGCAGCACCTTCACAGATACGCAGTATTTT.

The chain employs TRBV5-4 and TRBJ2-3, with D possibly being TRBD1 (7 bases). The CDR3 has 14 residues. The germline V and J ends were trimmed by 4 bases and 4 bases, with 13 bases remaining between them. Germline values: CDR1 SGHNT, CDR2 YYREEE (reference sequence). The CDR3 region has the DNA TGTGCCAGCAGCCGAGGGGGCGGGGCAGATACGCAGTATTTT. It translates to CASSRGGGADTQYF.

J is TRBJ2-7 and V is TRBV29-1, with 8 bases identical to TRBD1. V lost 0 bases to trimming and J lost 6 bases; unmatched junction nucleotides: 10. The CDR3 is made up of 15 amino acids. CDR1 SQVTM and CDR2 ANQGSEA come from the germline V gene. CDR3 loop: CSVEDRGRGQLEQYF. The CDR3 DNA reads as TGCAGCGTTGAAGATCGGGGCAGGGGGCAGCTCGAGCAGTACTTC.

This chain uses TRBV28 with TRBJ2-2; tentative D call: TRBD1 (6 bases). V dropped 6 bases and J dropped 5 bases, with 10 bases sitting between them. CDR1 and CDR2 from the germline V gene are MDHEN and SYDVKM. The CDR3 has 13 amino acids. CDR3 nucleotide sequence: TGTGCCAGCAGACAGGGAAGTACCGGGGAGCTGTTTTTT. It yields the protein CASRQGSTGELFF.